This T cell receptor (beta chain) originates from a study of immune evolution from preneoplasia to lung adenocarcinoma (dated by TCRdb to the early 2020s). About the investigation overall: Immune contexture across lung adenocarcinoma precursors and invasive adenocarcinoma was profiled using immune gene expression, TCR sequencing and multiplex immunofluorescence. POLYSOLVER was used to infer class I HLA alleles from exome data, and LOHHLA was used to detect allele-specific HLA loss. According to the study, fewer than 130 samples went through TCR sequencing. In total, the cohort included 50 to 65 patients with pulmonary nodules, all of whom underwent surgical resection. The sample size depended on which specimens were available, not on a prior power calculation. Resected precursor lesions (AAH, AIS, MIA) and invasive adenocarcinomas were each compared against paired morphologically normal lung tissue. TCR sequencing data were obtained from 51 patients. The immune data were combined with whole exome sequencing and methylation data from the same cohort of nodules.

Patients underwent resection in Japan or China between the mid-2010s and the late 2010s. The histologic diagnosis of each case was independently confirmed on H&E slides by two lung cancer pathologists. The AllPrep DNA/RNA FFPE Kit was used to isolate DNA from FFPE tissue. V drops 6 bases and J drops 4 bases, leaving 9 bases in between. The CDR3 measures 12 amino acids from cysteine to phenylalanine. This entry keeps only the CDR3 DNA: 36 bases, framed from base 1. CDR1 and CDR2 (SGHAT, FQNNGV) derive from the germline V gene. Overall study results and their limits: The highest clonality was observed in normal lung, whereas higher T cell density and diversity but lower clonality appeared to be present in later-stage lesions. Because every patient came from Japan and China, how well the results apply to Western populations was uncertain. The findings reflected association rather than direct causation, and larger cohorts with long-term follow-up and longitudinal biopsies were considered necessary. Top T cell clone frequencies were highest in normal lung and appeared to decrease progressively from AAH through AIS, MIA and invasive adenocarcinoma.

To note about this clone: The target of this receptor is not known. It has no much larger one-base neighbor in the sample; base qualities were not kept.

TCR beta CDR3 regions were sequenced from DNA using the immunoSEQ hsTCRbeta Kit. The authors' pipeline ran thus. The ImmunoSEQ Analyzer was used to analyse the TCR sequencing data. T cell clonality was defined as 1 minus Pielou's evenness, as computed on productive rearrangements. To measure T cell diversity, the inverse Simpson index was applied to productive templates. T cell density was defined as TCR beta template counts normalized to usable DNA, with usable DNA estimated by amplification and sequencing of housekeeping genes. TCR metrics were compared across histologic stages using two-sided Kruskal-Wallis tests. TCRdb re-hosts the immuneACCESS table, in-frame sequences only. Its copies lack some clones; in the studies checked, an unresolved V gene accounts for under half of them, and the cause for the rest is not known. From that table come the V and J calls and clone size; the DNA was used to work out D and trimming. The sample contains about 5,000 clones, 80% to 90% of them found a single time. The ten largest clones represent roughly 11% of the sample.

Recombination linked TRBV11-2 to TRBJ2-5; too little of a D gene remains to name it. Specimen: FFPE adjacent normal lung tissue. This clonotype was sampled from a donor at least 70 years old with lung adenocarcinoma. CDR3 protein: CASRSGGETQYF. At the DNA level, the sequence is TGTGCCAGCAGGTCGGGCGGAGAGACCCAGTACTTC. The CDR3, completed at both ends by the reference TRBV11-2 and TRBJ2-5 genes, gives the full variable domain EAGVAQSPRYKIIEKRQSVAFWCNPISGHATLYWYQQILGQGPKLLIQFQNNGVVDDSQLPKDRFSAERLKGVDSTLKIQPAKLEDSAVYLCASRSGGETQYFGPGTRLLVL.